The 20 T cell receptor beta chains below come from one sample, sequenced in a study of blood T cells in healthy people across ages. Then a second PCR, running roughly 7 to 11 cycles, was carried out with a sample-barcoded 5' primer and a J-beta primer mix. A single record per CDR3 protein comes from TCRdb applying MiXCR to the 5' RACE reads. This table has 700,000 or so distinct CDR3 sequences, around 41% appearing once. Material for sequencing was blood. Source of these receptors: a man older than 75 in good health.

The chain combines TRBV9 with TRBJ2-1; 9 bases match TRBD2. The V segment lost 3 bases and the J segment 12 bases; nucleotides outside the gene matches: 19. The CDR3 contains 17 residues. Per germline, CDR1 SGDLS and CDR2 YYNGEE. CDR3 in amino acids: CASSAATGKGGRGLQFF. The CDR3 nucleotides are TGTGCCAGCAGCGCAGCTACAGGGAAAGGCGGGAGGGGGTTGCAGTTCTTC.

This clonotype appeared a few times. The rearrangement links TRBV6-2 or TRBV6-3 to TRBJ1-1; D not certain. Germline lookup yields CDR1 MNHEY and CDR2 SVGEGT. The CDR3 consists of 15 residues. Trimming pared 2 bases from V and 5 bases from J, leaving 15 bases between. This chain's CDR3 is CASSYTTWGGTEAFF. DNA of the CDR3: TGTGCCAGCAGTTACACCACGTGGGGAGGGACTGAAGCTTTCTTT.

This rearrangement joins TRBV18 to TRBJ1-1; D gene unclear. Deletions cut 4 bases from V and 4 bases from J, with 13 bases between. The CDR3 is 14 amino acids. Germline V lookup: CDR1 KGHSH, CDR2 LQKENI. CDR3 amino acids: CASSQNPRVTEAFF. In DNA, the CDR3 is TGTGCCAGCTCACAAAACCCGAGGGTCACTGAAGCTTTCTTT.

The chain links TRBV25-1 to TRBJ2-5; TRBD1 matches 9 bases. V was pared by 7 bases and J by 2 bases, with 17 bases of the junction left unmatched. The germline V gene has CDR1 MGHDK and CDR2 SYGVNS. The CDR3 extends over 18 amino acids. CDR3 bases: TGTGCCAGCAACCCCCCCATGGACAGGGGTCAGATACAAGAGACCCAGTACTTC. This encodes CASNPPMDRGQIQETQYF. Using reference TRBV25-1 and TRBJ2-5 for the parts outside the CDR3, the full variable domain is EADIYQTPRYLVIGTGKKITLECSQTMGHDKMYWYQQDPGMELHLIHYSYGVNSTEKGDLSSESTVSRIRTEHFPLTLESARPSHTSQYLCASNPPMDRGQIQETQYFGPGTRLLVL.

J is TRBJ1-2 and V is TRBV7-8, with TRBD1 as a possible D gene (6 bases). Germline V gene data show CDR1 as SGHVS and CDR2 as FQNEAQ. V lost 2 bases to trimming and J lost 3 bases, with 19 bases between them. This CDR3 contains 17 residues. The CDR3, as DNA: TGTGCCAGCAGCTTAAAGTGGGGGGCCCAGTTAGACTATGGCTACACCTTC. It translates to CASSLKWGAQLDYGYTF.

This chain connects TRBV12-3 or TRBV12-4 to TRBJ1-6; tentative D call: TRBD1 (5 bases). With 3 bases removed from V and 7 bases from J, the gap between germline ends came to 16 bases. The CDR3 has 16 residues. CDR3 region: CASSFFPGTRNSPLHF. CDR3 DNA: TGTGCCAGCAGTTTTTTCCCGGGGACGCGCAATTCACCCCTCCACTTT.

The CDR3 region has the DNA TGCGCCAGCAGCTCGAGAACGCCCACAGGGCCCGGTCGAGACGGCAGCACAGATACGCAGTATTTT. It is translated as CASSSRTPTGPGRDGSTDTQYF. The J gene is TRBJ2-3, the V gene TRBV5-1; the D gene is possibly TRBD1 (6 bases). Trimming took off 3 bases at V and 0 bases at J, with 32 bases between the two ends. Germline V CDR1 and CDR2: SGHRS, YFSETQ. This CDR3 spans 22 amino acids.

This clonotype was recorded once. The genes are TRBV30 and TRBJ2-5; D is unclear. The better agreement between TRBJ2-7 and the DNA end casts doubt on the J call. Looked up from germline, CDR1 is GTSNPN and CDR2 is SVGIG (reference sequence). This CDR3 is 11 amino acids long. For the CDR3, the DNA is TGTGCCTGGTCCACCCTTGGCGAGCAGTACTTC. It is translated as CAWSTLGEQYF.

This clonotype was seen once. The chain couples TRBV7-6 to TRBJ2-3; TRBD2 matches at 14 bases. Germline V lookup: CDR1 SGHVS, CDR2 FNYEAQ. J was trimmed by 3 bases and V by 0 bases; bases with no gene match: 5. The CDR3 extends over 18 amino acids. CDR3 loop: CASSLAGLAGESTDTQYF. The CDR3 DNA reads as TGTGCCAGCAGCTTAGCGGGACTAGCGGGAGAAAGTACAGATACGCAGTATTTT. The whole variable domain, remainder taken from reference TRBV7-6 and TRBJ2-3, is GAGVSQSPRYKVTKRGQDVALRCDPISGHVSLYWYRQALGQGPEFLTYFNYEAQQDKSGLPNDRFSAERPEGSISTLTIQRTEQRDSAMYRCASSLAGLAGESTDTQYFGPGTRLTVL.

V and J are TRBV6-2 or TRBV6-3 and TRBJ2-3, with D perhaps assigned TRBD1 or TRBD2 (5 bases each). Germline CDR1 reads MNHEY; CDR2 reads SVGEGT. Trimming shortened V by 4 bases and J by 2 bases, and 10 bases separated the two germline ends. CDR3 length equals 14 residues. The CDR3 spells CASSSGGFTDTQYF. CDR3 in DNA: TGTGCCAGCAGTTCTGGGGGTTTCACAGATACGCAGTATTTT.

The rearrangement joins TRBV6-6 to TRBJ2-7; 7 nucleotides align to TRBD2. The CDR3 has 14 amino acids. CDR1 MNHNY and CDR2 SVGAGI come from the germline V gene (reference sequence). With V trimmed by 4 bases and J by 0 bases, 3 bases remained unmatched. The CDR3 loop is CASSWEGSSYEQYF. CDR3 coding DNA: TGTGCCAGCAGTTGGGAGGGGAGCTCCTACGAGCAGTACTTC.

The chain has TRBV6-5 and TRBJ2-1; tentative D call: TRBD2 (6 bases). The V gene lost 8 bases and the J gene lost 7 bases, with 12 bases spanning the gap. Germline-derived CDR1 and CDR2 are MNHEY and SVGAGI. There are 12 residues in the CDR3. This CDR3 reads CASSRGWNEQFF. The CDR3 coding sequence is TGTGCCAGCTCTCGGGGGTGGAATGAGCAGTTCTTC.

This clonotype has a single count. The chain uses TRBV30 and TRBJ1-4; TRBD1 matches at 7 bases. Germline lookup yields CDR1 GTSNPN and CDR2 SVGIG (reference sequence). This CDR3 contains 13 residues. J was trimmed by 7 bases and V by 3 bases; bases with no gene match: 5. CDR3 protein: CAWRRGPGEKLFF. The CDR3 DNA reads TGTGCCTGGAGGAGGGGGCCGGGTGAAAAACTGTTTTTT.

The chain combines TRBV12-3 or TRBV12-4 with TRBJ2-1; 10 nucleotides match TRBD1. CDR3 length: 15 residues. After removal of 3 bases from V and 6 bases from J, the junction contained 5 bases not matched to a gene. CDR3: CASSFTGQGGNEQFF. The CDR3 coding sequence is TGTGCCAGCAGTTTTACTGGACAGGGGGGCAATGAGCAGTTCTTC.

This clonotype has just a few counts. The chain employs TRBV6-4 and TRBJ2-5; D is tentatively TRBD1 or TRBD2 (6 bases each). Trimming removed 6 bases from V and 5 bases from J, with 13 bases in between. This CDR3 contains 13 residues. Germline CDR1 MRHNA, CDR2 SNTAGT. The CDR3 DNA reads TGTGCCAGCAGCCCGGGGGCTGGGGAGACCCAGTACTTC. As protein: CASSPGAGETQYF.

This clonotype has more than one count but fewer than ten. The genes are TRBV20-1 and TRBJ1-2; D possibly corresponds to TRBD1 (6 bases). This CDR3 region has 14 residues. Between the trimmed V and J ends, which lost 5 bases and 7 bases, there was a span of 20 bases. Germline V lookup: CDR1 DFQATT, CDR2 SNEGSKA (reference sequence). CDR3 sequence reads: CSASSGGPGGGYTF. DNA for the CDR3: TGCAGTGCTTCCTCGGGGGGCCCTGGTGGTGGCTACACCTTC.

The V call is TRBV11-2, the J call TRBJ1-2; 7 nucleotides match TRBD1. CDR1 is SGHAT and CDR2 is FQNNGV in the germline V gene. J lost 3 bases, V lost 4 bases, and 5 bases had no gene match. The CDR3 has 14 amino acids. The CDR3 spells CASSSQQGHYGYTF. CDR3 DNA sequence: TGTGCCAGCAGCTCCCAACAGGGGCACTATGGCTACACCTTC.

The rearrangement uses TRBV6-1 and TRBJ2-1; no reliable D call. This CDR3 has 15 amino acids. The V gene lost 1 base and the J gene lost 3 bases, with 10 bases spanning the gap. CDR1 is MNHNS, CDR2 SASEGT, per germline. This chain's CDR3 is CASSEDPNVYNEQFF. In DNA form, the CDR3 reads TGTGCCAGCAGTGAAGACCCCAACGTCTACAATGAGCAGTTCTTC.

The chain couples TRBV24-1 to TRBJ2-4; perhaps TRBD1 as D (5 bases). The DNA end is a closer match to TRBJ2-7, so the J assignment may be wrong. Per the germline V gene, CDR1 is KGHDR and CDR2 is SFDVKD. The CDR3 loop spans 14 amino acids. The CDR3 DNA sequence: TGTGCCACCAGTGATTCCAGTGGGGCCAACGAGCAGTACTTC. Translation: CATSDSSGANEQYF.

This chain uses TRBV7-2 with TRBJ1-1; no clear D gene. The CDR3 is 14 residues long. Per germline, CDR1 SGHTA and CDR2 FQGNSA. Trimming left V 3 bases short and J 1 base short, with 9 bases between. CDR3 in amino acids: CASSFRKGNTEAFF. In DNA form, the CDR3 reads TGTGCCAGCAGCTTCAGGAAAGGGAACACTGAAGCTTTCTTT.